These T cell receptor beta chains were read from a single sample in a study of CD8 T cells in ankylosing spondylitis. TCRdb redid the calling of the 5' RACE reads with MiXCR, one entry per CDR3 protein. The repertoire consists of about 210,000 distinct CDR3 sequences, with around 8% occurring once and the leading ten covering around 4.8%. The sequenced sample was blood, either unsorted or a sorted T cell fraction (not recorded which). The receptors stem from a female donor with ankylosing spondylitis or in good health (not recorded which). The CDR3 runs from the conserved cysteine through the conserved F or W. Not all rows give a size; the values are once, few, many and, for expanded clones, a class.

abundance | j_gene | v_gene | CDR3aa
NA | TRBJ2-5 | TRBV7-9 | CASSVIMGLLETQYF
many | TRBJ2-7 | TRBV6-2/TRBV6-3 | CASTSGQGAYEQYF
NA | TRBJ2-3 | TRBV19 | CASTPGQSTDTQYF
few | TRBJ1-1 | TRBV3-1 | CASSRSTEAFF
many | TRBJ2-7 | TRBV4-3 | CASSQDGGGFYEQYF
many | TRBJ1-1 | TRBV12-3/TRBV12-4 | CASSISGLMNTEAFF
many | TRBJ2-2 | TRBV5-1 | CASSLALGSTNTGELFF
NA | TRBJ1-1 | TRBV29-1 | CSVVGTGNEAFF
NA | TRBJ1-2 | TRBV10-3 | CAIFSNGYTF
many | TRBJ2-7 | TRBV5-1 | CASSPRGTGGYEQYF
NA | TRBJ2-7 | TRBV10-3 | CAISEVGGTQAREQYF
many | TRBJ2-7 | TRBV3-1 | CASSQEWGERYF
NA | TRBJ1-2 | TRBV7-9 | CASSPSGTAPGGGGYTF
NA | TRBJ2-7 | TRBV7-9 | CASSLGSDRGAGEQYF
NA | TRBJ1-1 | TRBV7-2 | CTSSLEGNTEAFF
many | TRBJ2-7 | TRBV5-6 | CASSWGQTYEQYF
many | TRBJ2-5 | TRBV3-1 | CASSLGLEAARETQYF
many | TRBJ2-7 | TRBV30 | CAWDSSGSRYEQYF
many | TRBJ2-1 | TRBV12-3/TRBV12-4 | CATRTSYNEQFF
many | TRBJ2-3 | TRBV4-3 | CASSQESLAGADTQYF
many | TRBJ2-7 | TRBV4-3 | CASSQALGEYEQYF
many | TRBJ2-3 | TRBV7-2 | CASSLTSGRGTDTQYF
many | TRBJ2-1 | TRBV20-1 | CSARDRGRKSYNEQFF
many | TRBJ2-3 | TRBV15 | CATSRGPGTDTQYF
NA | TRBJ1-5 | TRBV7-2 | CASSFAGQGQPQHF
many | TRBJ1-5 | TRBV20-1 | CSARDKYYGSNQPQHF
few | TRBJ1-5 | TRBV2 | CASSRGQPQHF
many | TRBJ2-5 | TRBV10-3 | CAIRRYSSQETQYF
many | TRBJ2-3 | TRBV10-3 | CAAQGGGVLPADTQYF
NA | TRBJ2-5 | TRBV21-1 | CASSKGGIGGTQYF
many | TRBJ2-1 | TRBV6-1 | CASSPTYRRNEQFF
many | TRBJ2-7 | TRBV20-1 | CSARGASWQYF
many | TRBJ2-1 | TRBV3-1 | CASSPGGGRVDEQFF
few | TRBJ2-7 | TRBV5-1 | CASSREGQGIYEQYF
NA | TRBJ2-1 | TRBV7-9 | CASSTGGLAGVREQFF
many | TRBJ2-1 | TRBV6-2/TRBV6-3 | CASVFRAGRSSYNEQFF
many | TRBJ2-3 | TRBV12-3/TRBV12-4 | CASHSDSTDTQYF
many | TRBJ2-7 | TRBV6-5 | CASSSSRIGEDYEQYF
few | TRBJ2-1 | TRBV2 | CASSRRAGEPEQFF
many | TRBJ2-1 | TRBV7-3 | CASSHGTGVDEQFF
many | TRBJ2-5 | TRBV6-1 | CASSLGTAQETQYF
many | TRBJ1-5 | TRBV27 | CASSPKTGVPYQPQHF
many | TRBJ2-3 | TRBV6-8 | CASKAGTSGCTDTQYF
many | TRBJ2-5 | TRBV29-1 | CSAGLAVGGETQYF
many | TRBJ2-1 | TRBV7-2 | CASSLVGTDEQFF
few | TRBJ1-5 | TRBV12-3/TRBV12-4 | CASSSDTLAQHF
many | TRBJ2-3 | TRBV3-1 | CASSQGGGRTDTQYF
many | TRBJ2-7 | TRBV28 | CASSLGDVQYF
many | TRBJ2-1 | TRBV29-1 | CSVDSRGDEQFF
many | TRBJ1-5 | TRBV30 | CAWSVNQPQHF
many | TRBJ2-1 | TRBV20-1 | CSVARTSGSNEQFF
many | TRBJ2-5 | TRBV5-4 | CASSFGGPTETQYF
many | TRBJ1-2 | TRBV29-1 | CSVEGGAVYGYTF
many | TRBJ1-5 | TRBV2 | CASRAGDQPQHF